Below are 19 T cell receptor beta chains sequenced from a single sample in a study of shared clonotypes between healthy human individuals. Generated by immunoSEQ multiplex PCR, the TCRdb table keeps only in-frame clones and is missing some. The table lists about 1.1 million clones, around 82% of them singletons, with roughly 0.56% in the top ten. Source material: memory CD4+ T cells from PBMCs. Noted subset: CD45RA-negative fraction. Receptors originate from a man aged 18 to 29 in good health. Some clones in this sample may be carry-over from other donors' samples.

The rearrangement links TRBV10-3 to TRBJ1-1, with D maybe TRBD1 (6 bases). The CDR3 covers 14 residues. Germline loops: CDR1 ENHRY, CDR2 SYGVKD. Trimming removed 7 bases from V and 2 bases from J, with 14 bases in between. This chain's CDR3 is CAITVSGTNTEAFF. CDR3 coding DNA: TGTGCCATCACGGTCTCGGGGACAAACACTGAAGCTTTCTTT.

The chain carries TRBV27 and TRBJ1-1, with D unresolved. The germline gives CDR1 MNHEY, CDR2 SMNVEV (reference sequence). V dropped 0 bases and J dropped 1 base, with 9 bases sitting between them. This CDR3 has 15 residues. Written as DNA, the CDR3 is TGTGCCAGCAGTTTATCGGCCGTTCAGAACACTGAAGCTTTCTTT. Translation: CASSLSAVQNTEAFF.

This clone was recorded once. J is TRBJ1-2 and V is TRBV18; tentative D call: TRBD1 (5 bases). Looked up from germline, CDR1 is KGHSH and CDR2 is LQKENI. V was cut by 3 bases and J by 3 bases, with 14 bases left in between. This CDR3 is 15 amino acids long. CDR3 sequence: CASSPPGRGHYGYTF. CDR3 nucleotides: TGTGCCAGCTCACCCCCGGGGAGGGGACACTATGGCTACACCTTC.

Comment on this clone: Other DNA sequences in the sample encode the same CDR3. This chain connects TRBV5-1 to TRBJ2-7; D might be TRBD1 (5 bases). From germline, CDR1 is SGHRS and CDR2 YFSETQ. Trimming pared 0 bases from V and 1 base from J, leaving 8 bases between. The CDR3 runs to 14 residues. CDR3 loop: CASSLEPGSYEQYF. CDR3 nucleotide sequence: TGCGCCAGCAGCTTGGAGCCAGGGTCCTACGAGCAGTACTTC.

The chain has TRBV7-9 and TRBJ1-5; D possibly corresponds to TRBD1 (6 bases). CDR3 length: 14 residues. The germline V gene encodes CDR1 SEHNR and CDR2 FQNEAQ (reference sequence). Trimming left V 3 bases short and J 2 bases short, with 8 bases between. CDR3 region: CASSFSGGNQPQHF. As DNA, the CDR3 is TGTGCCAGCAGCTTTTCAGGGGGCAATCAGCCCCAGCATTTT.

The chain carries TRBV4-1 and TRBJ2-2; D is possibly TRBD2 (6 bases). V shed 4 bases and J shed 7 bases, with 10 bases lying between them. Germline assignment: CDR1 MGHRA and CDR2 YSYEKL. The CDR3 consists of 13 residues. The CDR3 sequence: CASSRGLFGELFF. The CDR3 nucleotides are TGCGCCAGCAGCCGGGGACTGTTCGGGGAGCTGTTTTTT.

This chain joins TRBV7-9 and TRBJ1-2; D remains unclear. The V end was cut by 1 base, the J end by 3 bases, with 9 bases between. The CDR3 runs 14 residues. Germline-derived CDR1 and CDR2 are SEHNR and FQNEAQ (reference sequence). In DNA form, the CDR3 reads TGTGCCAGCAGCTTAGTTCTGGGCTACTATGGCTACACCTTC. It yields the protein CASSLVLGYYGYTF. Based on the CDR3 plus reference TRBV7-9 and TRBJ1-2, the full variable domain is DTGVSQNPRHKITKRGQNVTFRCDPISEHNRLYWYRQTLGQGPEFLTYFQNEAQLEKSRLLSDRFSAERPKGSFSTLEIQRTEQGDSAMYLCASSLVLGYYGYTFGSGTRLTVV.

This clone was seen a single time. The chain couples TRBV10-3 to TRBJ2-7; 9 bases agree with TRBD1. The CDR3 totals 14 residues. Germline trimming cut 7 bases from V and 6 bases from J; bases unmatched to any gene: 10. Germline V lookup: CDR1 ENHRY, CDR2 SYGVKD. The CDR3 protein is CAITPGQGPLEQYF. CDR3 DNA sequence: TGTGCCATCACCCCGGGACAGGGTCCCCTCGAGCAGTACTTC.

This sequence joins TRBV27 and TRBJ2-1, with 7 bases matching TRBD1. The CDR3 loop spans 13 amino acids. Germline trimming cut 8 bases from V and 6 bases from J; bases unmatched to any gene: 7. Germline V CDR1 and CDR2: MNHEY, SMNVEV (reference sequence). The CDR3 sequence is CASGPTGRNEQFF. For the CDR3, the DNA is TGTGCCAGCGGCCCGACAGGGCGCAATGAGCAGTTCTTC.

The V gene is TRBV6-4, the J gene TRBJ2-2; 7 bases are shared with TRBD2. Losses at the gene ends were 2 bases for V and 3 bases for J; bases not matched to a gene: 0. The V gene's germline CDR1 is MRHNA and CDR2 SNTAGT. This CDR3 comprises 14 residues. The CDR3 DNA is TGTGCCAGCAGTGACGGGAGGGACACCGGGGAGCTGTTTTTT. As protein: CASSDGRDTGELFF.

The chain recombines TRBV19 with TRBJ2-7; no firm D call. The CDR3 covers 15 residues. Looked up from germline, CDR1 is LNHDA and CDR2 is SQIVND (reference sequence). Trimming removed 3 bases from V and 1 base from J, with 13 bases in between. The CDR3 nucleotides are TGTGCCAGTAGTATTTCCCCGGGCAGTTCCTACGAGCAGTACTTC. Its translation is CASSISPGSSYEQYF.

This chain joins TRBV27 and TRBJ2-7; TRBD2 agrees at 8 bases. V was clipped by 2 bases and J by 6 bases; unmatched bases: 6. The germline gives CDR1 MNHEY, CDR2 SMNVEV (reference sequence). The length of the CDR3 is 14 residues. The CDR3 sequence: CASSLRREGTEQYF. The DNA of the CDR3 is TGTGCCAGCAGTTTACGCCGGGAGGGTACCGAGCAGTACTTC.

In its sample, this clone was seen a few times. The V gene is TRBV5-1, the J gene TRBJ2-7, with D maybe TRBD2 (5 bases). Germline CDR1 reads SGHRS; CDR2 reads YFSETQ. CDR3 length equals 16 residues. The V and J ends lost 1 base and 0 bases respectively, with 14 bases between them. This CDR3 reads CASSLIRGGSSYEQYF. The CDR3 nucleotides read TGCGCCAGCAGCTTGATCCGGGGTGGCAGCTCCTACGAGCAGTACTTC.

The rearrangement links TRBV28 to TRBJ2-7; 10 nucleotides match TRBD1. This CDR3 spans 14 amino acids. CDR1 and CDR2 (germline): MDHEN, SYDVKM. With V trimmed by 3 bases and J by 4 bases, 3 bases remained unmatched. CDR3 nucleotide sequence: TGTGCCAGCAGTTTGACAGGGGGCACGTACGAGCAGTACTTC. The encoded protein is CASSLTGGTYEQYF. The whole variable domain, filled in from reference TRBV28 and TRBJ2-7, reads DVKVTQSSRYLVKRTGEKVFLECVQDMDHENMFWYRQDPGLGLRLIYFSYDVKMKEKGDIPEGYSVSREKKERFSLILESASTNQTSMYLCASSLTGGTYEQYFGPGTRLTVT.

This chain uses TRBV9 with TRBJ1-1; D possibly corresponds to TRBD1 (5 bases). V was trimmed by 0 bases and J by 1 base, leaving 16 bases between them. The CDR3 totals 17 residues. CDR1 is SGDLS, CDR2 YYNGEE, per germline. The CDR3 region is CASSVETGQRGNTEAFF. CDR3 DNA sequence: TGTGCCAGCAGCGTAGAAACGGGTCAGAGGGGGAACACTGAAGCTTTCTTT.

The rearrangement uses TRBV19 and TRBJ2-7; tentatively, D is TRBD1 (6 bases). Germline V gives CDR1 LNHDA, CDR2 SQIVND (reference sequence). This CDR3 spans 15 amino acids. Trimming stripped 9 bases from V and 3 bases from J, with 21 bases between. CDR3 loop: CASNPDRTRHYEQYF. CDR3 bases: TGTGCCAGCAACCCCGACAGGACTCGGCACTACGAGCAGTACTTC.

The V call is TRBV4-2, the J call TRBJ2-1; D not certain. Germline CDR1 LGHNA, CDR2 YNFKEQ. Trimming shortened V by 7 bases and J by 0 bases, and 13 bases separated the two germline ends. The CDR3 sequence is 15 residues long. The CDR3 nucleotides read TGTGCCAGCACTAGGTCGGATAGCTCCTACAATGAGCAGTTCTTC. This sequence encodes CASTRSDSSYNEQFF.

Note on this clone: This likely reflects a read error, since a far larger clone is one base away. The chain couples TRBV5-1 to TRBJ2-7; D is possibly TRBD1 (6 bases). The germline CDR1 and CDR2 sequences are SGHRS and YFSETQ. There are 14 residues in the CDR3. V was trimmed by 0 bases and J by 0 bases, leaving 7 bases between them. CDR3 coding DNA: TGCGCCAGCAGCTTGGGGACAGACTCCTACGAGCAGTACTTC. This encodes CASSLGTDSYEQYF.

This chain connects TRBV14 to TRBJ1-1; D is perhaps TRBD1 (5 bases). Germline assignment: CDR1 SGHDN and CDR2 FVKESK. V lost 4 bases and J lost 0, with 9 bases in between. The CDR3 totals 14 residues. The CDR3 is CASSPRGMNTEAFF. The CDR3 DNA sequence: TGTGCCAGCAGCCCGCGGGGGATGAACACTGAAGCTTTCTTT.